Shown below are 23 T cell receptor beta chains from a single sample sequenced in a study of T cell repertoires in cytomegalovirus infection (dated by TCRdb to about 2019). No antigen has been identified for these receptors. The intended sense of this specimen's treatment or condition label: in vitro stimulation with specific CMV peptide epitopes to enrich CMV-specific T cells. Instrument used: Illumina HiSeq 1500. TCRdb itself trimmed the public reads at Q25 with fastp, ran MiXCR and retained productive beta chains. Rows matching on CDR3 protein sequence are summarized as one entry with the most common DNA and genes. The sample table contains a few hundred thousand distinct CDR3 sequences; only one count was recorded for about 39% of them. About two fifths of the sample comes from the top ten. Sequences were derived from cultured PBMCs, sampled from culture after CMV antigen stimulation. Every receptor here comes from a human donor in good health (CMV status not recorded). Some clones in this sample may be carry-over from other donors' samples.

The V call is TRBV6-5, the J call TRBJ1-6; D is possibly TRBD1 (5 bases). Germline lookup yields CDR1 MNHEY and CDR2 SVGAGI. The CDR3 extends over 16 amino acids. Between the trimmed V and J ends, which lost 0 bases and 7 bases, there was a span of 13 bases. The DNA for the CDR3 is TGTGCCAGCAGTTACTCACCGGGGACGGGGAATTCACCCCTCCACTTT. As protein: CASSYSPGTGNSPLHF.

This clonotype was recorded a few times. The CDR3 sequence: CASRTSGGGHNEQFF. The CDR3 DNA is TGCGCCAGCCGGACTAGCGGGGGAGGGCACAATGAGCAGTTCTTC. The chain couples TRBV10-2 to TRBJ2-1, with 13 bases that match TRBD2. Germline CDR1 WSHSY, CDR2 SAAADI. V trimming: 8 bases; J trimming: 5 bases; junction bases outside the gene matches: 6. The CDR3 loop spans 15 amino acids.

The chain combines TRBV4-3 with TRBJ2-4; TRBD1 matches at 7 bases. Losses at the gene ends were 0 bases for V and 8 bases for J; bases not matched to a gene: 10. Germline CDR1 and CDR2: LGHNA and YSLEER. The CDR3 runs 16 residues. CDR3 nucleotides: TGCGCCAGCAGCCAAGAGCTAGGACAGGATGGGCACATTCAGTACTTC. Translated, it gives CASSQELGQDGHIQYF.

V gene TRBV6-1 combines with J gene TRBJ2-3; D gene uncertain. Germline-derived CDR1 and CDR2 are MNHNS and SASEGT. Deletions cut 6 bases from V and 2 bases from J, with 9 bases between. CDR3 length equals 13 residues. This CDR3 reads CASSDQATDTQYF. For the CDR3, the DNA is TGTGCCAGCAGCGATCAGGCCACAGATACGCAGTATTTT.

About this clonotype itself: A read error may account for a junction end that differs from germline. V gene TRBV7-2 combines with J gene TRBJ2-2, with 10 bases matching TRBD2. CDR1 is SGHTA, CDR2 FQGNSA, per germline. The CDR3 spans 18 residues. The CDR3 sequence is CASSILTPGLAKTGELFF. CDR3 coding DNA: TGTGCCAGCAGCATCCTAACCCCGGGACTAGCGAAGACCGGGGAGCTGTTTTTT.

V usage is TRBV6-8 and J usage is TRBJ1-1; no clear D gene. Per germline, CDR1 MNHGY and CDR2 SAAAGT. CDR3 length: 13 amino acids. Trimming removed 7 bases from V and 3 bases from J, with 12 bases in between. The CDR3 DNA reads as TGTGCCAGCACCCGCCGGGGTTACACTGAAGCTTTCTTT. Translated: CASTRRGYTEAFF.

CDR3 nucleotide sequence: TGTGCCAGTAGTATAGAATTGTCCAGCTCTGGGGCCAACGTCCTGACTTTC. It encodes CASSIELSSSGANVLTF. V usage is TRBV19 and J usage is TRBJ2-6; D not certain. Germline V gives CDR1 LNHDA, CDR2 SQIVND (reference sequence). The CDR3 is 17 amino acids. V shed 0 bases and J shed 0 bases, with 9 bases lying between them.

This clonotype was recorded at least ten times. V gene TRBV7-2 combines with J gene TRBJ1-1, with D hard to call. With 2 bases removed from V and 2 bases from J, the gap between germline ends came to 9 bases. The germline gives CDR1 SGHTA, CDR2 FQGNSA. The CDR3 contains 14 residues. CDR3 loop: CASSLSLVNTEAFF. DNA for the CDR3: TGTGCCAGCAGCTTAAGTTTGGTAAACACTGAAGCTTTCTTT.

The rearrangement joins TRBV19 to TRBJ1-1; 9 nucleotides match TRBD1. V dropped 6 bases and J dropped 0; count of bases not matched to a gene: 17. The germline gives CDR1 LNHDA, CDR2 SQIVND (reference sequence). This CDR3 is built from 19 residues. The chain's CDR3 is CASSRTGTGGLGLNTEAFF. CDR3 nucleotides: TGTGCCAGTAGCCGGACCGGAACAGGGGGCTTGGGATTGAACACTGAAGCTTTCTTT.

The V and J genes are TRBV7-4 and TRBJ1-1, with D uncertain. Deletions cut 5 bases from V and 0 bases from J, with 7 bases between. The CDR3 totals 13 residues. In germline, CDR1 is SGHVT, CDR2 SQSDAQ. For the CDR3, the DNA is TGTGCCAGCAGCGACGACCTGAACACTGAAGCTTTCTTT. Its translation: CASSDDLNTEAFF.

The rearrangement joins TRBV27 to TRBJ2-7; 8 bases line up with TRBD1. The V gene's germline CDR1 is MNHEY and CDR2 SMNVEV (reference sequence). This CDR3 spans 14 amino acids. After removal of 11 bases from V and 6 bases from J, the junction contained 15 bases not matched to a gene. The chain's CDR3 is CASGTRDRRSEQYF. The CDR3 bases are TGTGCCTCGGGGACCCGGGACAGGAGGAGCGAGCAGTACTTC.

The chain recombines TRBV6-1 with TRBJ2-7; a possible D gene is TRBD1 (5 bases). Trimming removed 2 bases from V and 6 bases from J, with 14 bases in between. Germline lookup yields CDR1 MNHNS and CDR2 SASEGT. The CDR3 has 14 amino acids. The CDR3 region is CASSETPGFSEQYF. DNA of the CDR3: TGTGCCAGCAGTGAAACCCCAGGGTTCAGCGAGCAGTACTTC.

V usage is TRBV25-1 and J usage is TRBJ1-1; TRBD1 matches at 9 bases. CDR1 and CDR2 from the germline V gene are MGHDK and SYGVNS. J gave up 6 bases and V 6 bases, and 11 bases lay outside the gene matches. CDR3 size: 15 residues. The DNA for the CDR3 is TGTGCCAGCAGCCGACAGGGGGACCGGGAAGCTGAAGCTTTCTTT. It codes for CASSRQGDREAEAFF.

This clonotype was seen a few times. The J gene is TRBJ1-2, the V gene TRBV6-5, with 9 positions matching TRBD1. The CDR3 is 15 amino acids. V trimming: 5 bases; J trimming: 4 bases; junction bases outside the gene matches: 8. CDR1 MNHEY and CDR2 SVGAGI come from the germline V gene. CDR3 loop: CASSGPGQGGYGYTF. DNA of the CDR3: TGTGCCAGCAGTGGACCGGGACAGGGAGGCTATGGCTACACCTTC.

The chain employs TRBV6-2 or TRBV6-3 and TRBJ1-1; unclear D gene. The CDR3 covers 13 residues. V lost 2 bases to trimming and J lost 3 bases, with 7 bases between them. Germline V gene sequence: CDR1 MNHEY, CDR2 SVGEGT. The CDR3 bases are TGTGCCAGCAGTTACGGCAGTCACACTGAAGCTTTCTTT. Translation gives CASSYGSHTEAFF.

V gene TRBV7-4 combines with J gene TRBJ2-6, with unresolved D. With 6 bases removed from V and 2 bases from J, the gap between germline ends came to 14 bases. The CDR3 spans 16 residues. Germline-derived CDR1 and CDR2 are SGHVT and SQSDAQ. The DNA for the CDR3 is TGTGCCAGCAGAGGGTCCGTGTTCGCTGGGGCCAACGTCCTGACTTTC. Translation gives CASRGSVFAGANVLTF.

The rearrangement joins TRBV6-1 to TRBJ2-5; tentative D call: TRBD1 (5 bases). V lost 5 bases and J lost 1, with 17 bases in between. The germline V gene encodes CDR1 MNHNS and CDR2 SASEGT. The CDR3 spans 16 residues. CDR3: CASSPSLGHRQETQYF. The CDR3 coding sequence is TGTGCCAGCAGTCCCTCCTTGGGGCACCGCCAAGAGACCCAGTACTTC.

Here the CDR3 DNA reads TGCGCCAGCAGCCAAGACTCGGCCAGGGGGGGCAATGAGCAGTTCTTC. It is translated as CASSQDSARGGNEQFF. The genes are TRBV4-1 and TRBJ2-1; D tentatively fits TRBD1 or TRBD2 (7 bases each). This CDR3 contains 16 residues. Germline assignment: CDR1 MGHRA and CDR2 YSYEKL. The V end was cut by 0 bases, the J end by 6 bases, with 15 bases between.

The chain employs TRBV11-2 and TRBJ1-5, with TRBD1 matching 7 bases. Germline values: CDR1 SGHAT, CDR2 FQNNGV. The CDR3 is made up of 17 amino acids. V shed 5 bases, J shed 0 bases, and the junction held 10 bases outside the gene matches. CDR3 coding DNA: TGTGCCAGCAGCATCCGGAGGGGGCTCTATAGCAATCAGCCCCAGCATTTT. It encodes CASSIRRGLYSNQPQHF.

The chain links TRBV5-1 to TRBJ2-1; either TRBD1 or TRBD2 may supply D (5 bases each). Between the trimmed V and J ends, which lost 4 bases and 4 bases, there was a span of 21 bases. This CDR3 has 17 residues. Germline V gene data show CDR1 as SGHRS and CDR2 as YFSETQ. CDR3 nucleotide sequence: TGCGCCAGCAGCCGGACCCCGGGCGCTGGGGGTTACAATGAGCAGTTCTTC. This encodes CASSRTPGAGGYNEQFF.

CDR3 DNA: TGTGCCAGCAGCCAAGACAGCCCCGGGACTAATGAAAAACTGTTTTTT. Its translation: CASSQDSPGTNEKLFF. The chain couples TRBV7-9 to TRBJ1-4; weak D call: TRBD1 (5 bases). Trimming cost V 5 bases and J 2 bases, with 15 bases left between them. Germline lookup yields CDR1 SEHNR and CDR2 FQNEAQ (reference sequence). The CDR3 runs to 16 residues.

The V and J genes are TRBV6-6 and TRBJ2-3; TRBD2 matches at 7 bases. Germline trimming cut 5 bases from V and 4 bases from J; bases unmatched to any gene: 12. The CDR3 has 16 amino acids. The V gene's germline CDR1 is MNHNY and CDR2 SVGAGI (reference sequence). The DNA for the CDR3 is TGTGCCAGCAGTGATCCACCGGCGGGAGCTCCAGATACGCAGTATTTT. It specifies CASSDPPAGAPDTQYF.

This clonotype was seen at least ten times. This chain connects TRBV7-2 to TRBJ2-1, with D possibly matching TRBD1 (6 bases). Trimming took 1 base from V and 1 from J, leaving 8 bases between them. The CDR3 runs 15 residues. Germline CDR1 reads SGHTA; CDR2 reads FQGNSA. The CDR3 sequence is CASSLGGTSYNEQFF. CDR3 nucleotide sequence: TGTGCCAGCAGCTTAGGAGGGACATCCTACAATGAGCAGTTCTTC.